This T cell receptor (beta chain) was retrieved from a study of T cell responses to AZD1222 COVID-19 vaccine. Clones were read by immunoSEQ multiplex PCR, and TCRdb kept only the in-frame ones, dropping some. The repertoire includes roughly 100,000 clones, 84% of them detected once, and approximately 15% sits in the top ten. This CDR3 region has 13 residues. Trimming stripped 2 bases from V and 5 bases from J, with 7 bases between. Worth noting for this clone: Antigen: not known.

Overall study results and limits: Reportedly, close to half of spike-specific TCRs are directed against unmutated variant regions.

Here the sequenced sample was peripheral blood, taken on day 0 of AZD1222 vaccination. The chain has TRBV12-3 or TRBV12-4 and TRBJ2-1; TRBD1 is a possible D gene (6 bases). The TCR comes from an adult in good health. The CDR3 DNA sequence: TGTGCCAGCAGTTTAAGACAGGACAATGAGCAGTTCTTC. This gives the protein CASSLRQDNEQFF.